A selection of T cell receptor beta chains follows, all from one sample in a study of regulatory T cells in long-lasting Graves disease. Via MiXCR, TCRdb re-called the multiplex PCR reads, giving one row per CDR3 protein. This table has around 460,000 distinct CDR3 sequences, less than 25% appearing once. Here the sequenced sample was peripheral blood mononuclear cells (PBMCs), taken when the disease was refractory, from a patient treated with antithyroid drugs. The receptors were gathered from a female donor with Graves disease. Both conserved end residues are part of each CDR3. The order of the fields is V gene, CDR3 length, J gene, CDR3 protein.

TRBV19,16,TRBJ1-5,CASSFAGTGVGQPQHF
TRBV28,15,TRBJ2-3,CASLPASGRTDTQYF
TRBV11-2,14,TRBJ2-1,CASSKGASYNEQFF
TRBV2,12,TRBJ1-4,CASRALDEKLFF
TRBV2,17,TRBJ2-3,CASSERWSGASTDTQYF
TRBV10-3,16,TRBJ1-1,CAISESGRRGNTEAFF
TRBV7-6,14,TRBJ2-7,CASSLYQSSYEQYF
TRBV5-1,13,TRBJ1-4,CASSWRTGWELFF
TRBV7-3,11,TRBJ1-4,CASRIPGHLFF
TRBV6-5,16,TRBJ1-5,CASSYSGGGEGQPQHF
TRBV29-1,12,TRBJ1-2,CSVESGNYGYTF
TRBV4-3,15,TRBJ2-2,CASSQDLVNTGELFF
TRBV28,16,TRBJ1-6,CASSLDRSSYNSPLHF
TRBV2,13,TRBJ1-2,CASSEGGGMSYTF
TRBV27,15,TRBJ2-5,CASSLLGDGQETQYF
TRBV28,13,TRBJ1-2,CASSLQGARGYTF
TRBV7-2,13,TRBJ2-1,CASSLSSYNEQFF
TRBV28,16,TRBJ2-7,CASSFFRDRVSYEQYF
TRBV9,14,TRBJ2-3,CASSVKWTTDTQYF
TRBV7-8,13,TRBJ1-4,CASRRGNNEKLFF
TRBV6-1,15,TRBJ2-7,CASSSSSASSYEQYF
TRBV20-1,17,TRBJ1-4,CSATGPAGAATNEKLFF
TRBV5-5,15,TRBJ1-6,CASSLGGDRVSPLHF
TRBV6-2/TRBV6-3,17,TRBJ2-5,CASSSRTSGGAAETQYF
TRBV5-1,12,TRBJ2-5,CASRWSQETQYF
TRBV11-3,14,TRBJ1-1,CASSLVGTGTEAFF
TRBV12-3/TRBV12-4,14,TRBJ2-5,CATNMGTSLETQYF
TRBV28,15,TRBJ2-7,CASSLTSQRDGEQYF
TRBV12-3/TRBV12-4,12,TRBJ1-5,CASSQRGEPQHF
TRBV13,19,TRBJ2-2,CASSLRQGIFFANTGELFF
TRBV6-2/TRBV6-3,12,TRBJ1-1,CASSFRNTWAFF
TRBV4-3,14,TRBJ2-7,CASSQDGSSYEQYF
TRBV7-2,16,TRBJ1-2,CASSLQGSTSNYGYTF
TRBV12-5,12,TRBJ2-5,CASGLDQGTQYF
TRBV19,17,TRBJ2-2,CASSNPLGTTLGGELFF
TRBV2,13,TRBJ2-2,CASGRMENGELFF
TRBV14,15,TRBJ1-2,CASSRDRTALYGYTF
TRBV6-5,13,TRBJ2-5,CASSYNRDGTQYF
TRBV5-5,14,TRBJ1-1,CASSLSGTGAEAFF
TRBV27,15,TRBJ1-1,CASSLTGQLNTEAFF
TRBV3-1,12,TRBJ2-7,CASSRWGNEQYF
TRBV18,14,TRBJ2-7,CASSHDRASYEQYF
TRBV19,13,TRBJ1-5,CASSSQEDQPQHF
TRBV19,12,TRBJ1-5,CASTNGDQPQHF
TRBV18,13,TRBJ1-1,CASSPPAGNEAFF
TRBV7-2,14,TRBJ2-7,CASSQDSASYEQYF
TRBV7-8,15,TRBJ2-2,CASSLGGPYTGELFF
TRBV6-2/TRBV6-3,16,TRBJ2-5,CASSYGLAGDQETQYF
TRBV20-1,13,TRBJ2-5,CSARFREWETQYF
TRBV20-1,14,TRBJ2-1,CSAPHSGGGNEQFF